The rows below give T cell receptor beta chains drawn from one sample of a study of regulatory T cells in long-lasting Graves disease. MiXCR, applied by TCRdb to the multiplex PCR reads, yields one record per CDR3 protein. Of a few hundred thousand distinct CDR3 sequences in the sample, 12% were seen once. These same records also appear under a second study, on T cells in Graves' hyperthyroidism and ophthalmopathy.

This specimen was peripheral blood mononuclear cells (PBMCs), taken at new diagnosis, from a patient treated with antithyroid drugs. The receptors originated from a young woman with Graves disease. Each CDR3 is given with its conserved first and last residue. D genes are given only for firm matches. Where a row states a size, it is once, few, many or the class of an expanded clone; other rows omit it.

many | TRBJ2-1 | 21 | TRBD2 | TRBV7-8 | CASSFYPPPRGLAGSYNEQFF | TGTGCCAGCAGCTTTTACCCCCCGCCACGAGGACTAGCGGGGTCCTACAATGAGCAGTTCTTC
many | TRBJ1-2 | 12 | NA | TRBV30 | CAWSVLGDGYTF | TGTGCCTGGAGTGTACTCGGGGATGGCTACACCTTC
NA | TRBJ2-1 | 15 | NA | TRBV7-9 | CASSSRGGSYNEQFF | TGTGCCAGCAGCTCTAGAGGGGGCTCCTACAATGAGCAGTTCTTC
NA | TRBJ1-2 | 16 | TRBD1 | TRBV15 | CATSRGAGTGMYGYTF | TGTGCCACCAGCAGAGGGGCTGGGACAGGGATGTACGGCTACACCTTC
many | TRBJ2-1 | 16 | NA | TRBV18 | CASSPVDRRSYNEQFF | TGTGCCAGCTCACCGGTCGACAGGAGGTCCTACAATGAGCAGTTCTTC
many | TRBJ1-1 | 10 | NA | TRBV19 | CASSEGEAFF | TGTGCCAGTAGTGAAGGGGAAGCTTTCTTT
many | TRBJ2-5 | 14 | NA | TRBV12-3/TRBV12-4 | CASSPGSSQETQYF | TGTGCCAGCAGCCCAGGAAGCTCACAAGAGACCCAGTACTTC
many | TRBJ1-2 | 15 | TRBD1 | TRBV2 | CASSLRDRSNYGYTF | TGTGCCAGCAGCCTCCGGGACAGGTCTAATTATGGCTACACCTTC
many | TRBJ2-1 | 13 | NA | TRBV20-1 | CSSTGSGTYEQFF | TGCAGTTCAACGGGTAGCGGCACGTATGAGCAGTTCTTC
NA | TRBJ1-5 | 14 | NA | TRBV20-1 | CSAIRGGYNQPQHF | TGCAGTGCTATAAGGGGGGGTTACAATCAGCCCCAGCATTTT
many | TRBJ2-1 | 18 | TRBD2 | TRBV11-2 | CASSLRMTGGPRYNEQFF | TGTGCCAGCAGCTTAAGAATGACGGGGGGGCCTCGGTACAATGAGCAGTTCTTC
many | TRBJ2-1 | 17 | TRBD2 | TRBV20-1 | CSARGLAGVRMINEQFF | TGCAGTGCTAGGGGACTAGCGGGAGTTCGTATGATAAATGAGCAGTTCTTC
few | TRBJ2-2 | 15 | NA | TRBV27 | CASSPSRWGPGELFF | TGTGCCAGCAGTCCCTCGCGGTGGGGACCCGGGGAGCTGTTTTTT
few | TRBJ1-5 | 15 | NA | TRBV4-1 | CASSPVGEEYQPQHF | TGCGCCAGCAGCCCTGTGGGAGAGGAGTATCAGCCCCAGCATTTT
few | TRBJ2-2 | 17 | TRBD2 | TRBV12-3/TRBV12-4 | CASHGTSGRLRTGELFF | TGTGCCAGCCACGGGACTAGCGGGAGGCTCCGCACCGGGGAGCTGTTTTTT
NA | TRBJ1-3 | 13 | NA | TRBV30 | CAWEEVSGNTIYF | TGTGCCTGGGAAGAGGTTTCTGGAAACACCATATATTTT
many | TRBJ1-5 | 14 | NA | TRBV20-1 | CSASLDRMSQPQHF | TGCAGTGCTTCCCTCGACAGGATGAGCCAGCCCCAGCATTTT
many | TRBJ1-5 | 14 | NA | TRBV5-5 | CASSRSGVSQPQHF | TGTGCCAGCAGCCGGTCAGGGGTCTCTCAGCCCCAGCATTTT
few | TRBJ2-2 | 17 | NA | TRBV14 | CASSQDLGAYRGGELFF | TGTGCCAGCAGCCAAGATCTCGGGGCTTATCGTGGCGGGGAGCTGTTTTTT
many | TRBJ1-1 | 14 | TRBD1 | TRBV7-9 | CASRADQGDTEAFF | TGTGCCAGCAGGGCGGACCAGGGGGACACTGAAGCTTTCTTT
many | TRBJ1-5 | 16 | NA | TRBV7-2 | CASSFTSFFGNQPQHF | TGTGCCAGCAGCTTTACAAGTTTTTTTGGCAATCAGCCCCAGCATTTT
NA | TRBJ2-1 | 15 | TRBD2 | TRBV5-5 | CASSEGLAGGHEQFF | TGTGCCAGCAGCGAGGGACTAGCGGGAGGCCATGAGCAGTTCTTC
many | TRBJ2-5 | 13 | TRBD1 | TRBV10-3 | CAIGVGTEETQYF | TGTGCCATCGGGGTCGGGACAGAAGAGACCCAGTACTTC
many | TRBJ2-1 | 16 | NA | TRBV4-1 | CASSPIGLTGFNEQFF | TGCGCCAGCAGCCCAATAGGACTCACGGGATTCAATGAGCAGTTCTTC
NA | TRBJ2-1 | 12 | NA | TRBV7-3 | CASSPPDNEQFF | TGTGCCAGCAGCCCCCCAGACAATGAGCAGTTCTTC
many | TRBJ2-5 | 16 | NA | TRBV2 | CASSEARTPQEETQYF | TGTGCCAGCAGTGAAGCAAGGACACCCCAAGAAGAGACCCAGTACTTC
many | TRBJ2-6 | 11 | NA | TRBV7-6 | CASSAGMVLTF | TGTGCCAGCAGCGCGGGGATGGTCCTGACTTTC
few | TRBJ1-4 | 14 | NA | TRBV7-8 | CASSLRQINEKLFF | TGTGCCAGCAGCCTAAGACAGATTAATGAAAAACTGTTTTTT
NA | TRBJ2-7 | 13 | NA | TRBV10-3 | CAIKSGSSWEQYF | TGTGCCATCAAAAGCGGTTCCTCCTGGGAGCAGTACTTC
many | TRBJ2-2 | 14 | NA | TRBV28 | CASSLAPIAGELFF | TGTGCCAGCAGTTTAGCCCCCATTGCCGGGGAGCTGTTTTTT
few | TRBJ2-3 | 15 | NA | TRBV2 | CASSEGGFRTDTQYF | TGTGCCAGCAGTGAAGGGGGGTTCCGCACAGATACGCAGTATTTT
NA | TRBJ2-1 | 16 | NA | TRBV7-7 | CASSLQTGISYNEQFF | TGTGCTAGCAGCTTACAAACAGGGATCTCCTACAATGAGCAGTTCTTC
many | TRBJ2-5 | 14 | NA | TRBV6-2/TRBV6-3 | CASSYSETTETQYF | TGTGCCAGCAGTTACTCGGAGACGACGGAGACCCAGTACTTC
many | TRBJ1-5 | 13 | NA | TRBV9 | CASSVGEGQPQHF | TGTGCCAGCAGCGTTGGGGAGGGCCAGCCCCAGCATTTT
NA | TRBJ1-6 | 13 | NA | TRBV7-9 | CASSLDPNSPLHF | TGTGCCAGCAGCTTAGACCCGAACTCACCCCTCCACTTT
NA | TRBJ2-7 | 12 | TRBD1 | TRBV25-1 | CASSGQGPEQYF | TGTGCCAGCAGTGGACAGGGTCCCGAGCAGTACTTC
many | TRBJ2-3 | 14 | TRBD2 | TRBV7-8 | CASRSTSGTDTQYF | TGTGCCAGCAGGTCGACTAGCGGCACAGATACGCAGTATTTT
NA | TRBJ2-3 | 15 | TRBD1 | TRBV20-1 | CSAWDRVKRGDTQYF | TGCAGTGCTTGGGACAGGGTCAAACGGGGAGATACGCAGTATTTT
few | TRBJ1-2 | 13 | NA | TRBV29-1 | CSVPERGGYGYTF | TGCAGCGTACCCGAGAGGGGTGGCTATGGCTACACCTTC
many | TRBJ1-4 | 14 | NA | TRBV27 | CASSFWGFNEKLFF | TGTGCCAGCAGTTTTTGGGGCTTTAATGAAAAACTGTTTTTT
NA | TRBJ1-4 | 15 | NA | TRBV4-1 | CASSQDSSTNEKLFF | TGCGCCAGCAGCCAAGATAGTTCAACTAATGAAAAACTGTTTTTT
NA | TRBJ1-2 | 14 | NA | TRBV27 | CSSSLTSYAYGYTF | TGTTCCAGCAGTCTGACCAGCTACGCATATGGCTACACCTTC
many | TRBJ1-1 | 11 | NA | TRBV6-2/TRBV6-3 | CASSYVLEAFF | TGTGCCAGCAGTTACGTCCTTGAAGCTTTCTTT